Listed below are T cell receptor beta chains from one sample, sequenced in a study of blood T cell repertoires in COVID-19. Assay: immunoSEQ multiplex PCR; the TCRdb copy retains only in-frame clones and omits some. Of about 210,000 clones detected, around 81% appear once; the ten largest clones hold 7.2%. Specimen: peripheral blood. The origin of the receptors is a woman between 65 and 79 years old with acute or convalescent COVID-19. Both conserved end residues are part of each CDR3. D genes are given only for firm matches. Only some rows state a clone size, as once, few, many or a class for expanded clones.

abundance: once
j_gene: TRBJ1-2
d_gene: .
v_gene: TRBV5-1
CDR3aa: CASSPTAGSYGYTF
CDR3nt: TGCGCCAGCAGCCCGACGGCGGGGAGCTATGGCTACACCTTC

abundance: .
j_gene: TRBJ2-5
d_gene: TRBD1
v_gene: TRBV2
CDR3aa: CASSETGAGETQYF
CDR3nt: TGTGCCAGCAGTGAAACAGGGGCGGGCGAGACCCAGTACTTC

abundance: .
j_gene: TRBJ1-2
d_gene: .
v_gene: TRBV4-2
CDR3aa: CASSQDRGYGYTF
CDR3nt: TGTGCCAGCAGCCAAGATCGGGGGTATGGCTACACCTTC

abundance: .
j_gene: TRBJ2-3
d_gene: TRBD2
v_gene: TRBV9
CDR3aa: CASSVSGGASATDTQYF
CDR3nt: TGTGCCAGCAGCGTTAGCGGGGGGGCCTCAGCGACAGATACGCAGTATTTT

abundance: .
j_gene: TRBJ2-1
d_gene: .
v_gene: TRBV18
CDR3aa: CASSQTGSPYNEQFF
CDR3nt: TGTGCCAGCTCACAAACAGGGAGCCCCTACAATGAGCAGTTCTTC

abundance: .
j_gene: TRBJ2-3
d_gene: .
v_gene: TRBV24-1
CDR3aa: CATSDGSPTDTQYF
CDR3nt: TGTGCCACCAGCGACGGGAGTCCGACAGATACGCAGTATTTT

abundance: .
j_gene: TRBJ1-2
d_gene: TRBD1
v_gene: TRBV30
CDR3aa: CAWTGGWSGYTF
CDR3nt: TGTGCCTGGACAGGGGGCTGGAGTGGCTACACCTTC

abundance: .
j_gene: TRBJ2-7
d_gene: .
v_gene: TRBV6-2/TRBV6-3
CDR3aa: CASSLGTGGGYEQYF
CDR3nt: TGTGCCAGCAGCCTTGGGACGGGGGGCGGCTACGAGCAGTACTTC

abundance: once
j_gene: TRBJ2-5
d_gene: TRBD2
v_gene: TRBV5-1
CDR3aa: CASSSGGAGETQYF
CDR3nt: TGCGCCAGCAGTAGCGGGGGGGCCGGAGAGACCCAGTACTTC

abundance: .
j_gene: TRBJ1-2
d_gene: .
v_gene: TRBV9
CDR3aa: CASSPLGHPNYGYTF
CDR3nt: TGTGCCAGCAGCCCCCTAGGCCATCCGAACTATGGCTACACCTTC

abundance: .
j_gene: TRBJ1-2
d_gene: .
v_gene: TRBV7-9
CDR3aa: CASSLGDSGNRGYTF
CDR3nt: TGTGCCAGCAGCTTAGGCGATTCAGGGAATCGAGGCTACACCTTC

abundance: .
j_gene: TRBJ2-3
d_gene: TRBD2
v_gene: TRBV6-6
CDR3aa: CASSLRFPSGGEGDTQYF
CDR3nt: TGTGCCAGCAGTCTCCGTTTTCCTAGCGGGGGTGAGGGAGATACGCAGTATTTT

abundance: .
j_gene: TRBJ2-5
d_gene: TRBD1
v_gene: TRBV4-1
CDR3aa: CASSQEGGREETQYF
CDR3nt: TGCGCCAGCAGCCAAGAAGGGGGCAGAGAAGAGACCCAGTACTTC

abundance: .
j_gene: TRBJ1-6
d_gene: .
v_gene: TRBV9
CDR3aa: CASSPQGFNSPLHF
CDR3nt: TGTGCCAGCAGCCCCCAGGGGTTTAATTCACCCCTCCACTTT

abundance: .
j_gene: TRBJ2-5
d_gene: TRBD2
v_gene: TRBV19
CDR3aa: CATSGGRETQYF
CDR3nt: TGTGCCACGAGCGGGGGGCGGGAGACCCAGTACTTC

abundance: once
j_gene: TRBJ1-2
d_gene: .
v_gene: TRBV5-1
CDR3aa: CASSFEDKGGYTF
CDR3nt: TGCGCCAGCAGCTTCGAGGACAAGGGGGGCTACACCTTC

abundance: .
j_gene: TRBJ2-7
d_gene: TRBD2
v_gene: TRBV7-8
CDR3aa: CASSLAATSGSYEQYF
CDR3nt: TGTGCCAGCAGCTTAGCAGCAACTAGCGGGAGTTACGAGCAGTACTTC

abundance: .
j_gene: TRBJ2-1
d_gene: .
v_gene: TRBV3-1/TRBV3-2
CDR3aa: CASSRFRGNEQFF
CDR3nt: TGTGCCAGCAGCCGATTCCGGGGGAATGAGCAGTTCTTC

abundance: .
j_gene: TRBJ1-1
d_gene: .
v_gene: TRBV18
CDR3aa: CASSPEQGTEAFF
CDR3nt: TGTGCCAGCTCACCCGAACAGGGCACTGAAGCTTTCTTT

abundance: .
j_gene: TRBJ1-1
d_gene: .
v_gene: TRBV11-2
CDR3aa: CASSARQRNTEAFF
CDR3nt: TGTGCCAGCAGCGCTCGACAGAGGAACACTGAAGCTTTCTTT

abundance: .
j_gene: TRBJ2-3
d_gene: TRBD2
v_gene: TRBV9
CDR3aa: CASSAGLAGNTDTQYF
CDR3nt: TGTGCCAGCAGCGCGGGACTAGCGGGTAACACAGATACGCAGTATTTT

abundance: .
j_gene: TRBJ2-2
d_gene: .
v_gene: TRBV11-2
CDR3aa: CASSFSVGTNTGELFF
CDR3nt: TGTGCCAGCAGCTTCTCGGTCGGTACGAACACCGGGGAGCTGTTTTTT

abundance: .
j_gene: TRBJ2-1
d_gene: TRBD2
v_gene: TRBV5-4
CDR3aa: CASATSQRGPLNEQFF
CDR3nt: TGTGCCAGCGCCACGTCCCAGCGGGGGCCTCTAAATGAGCAGTTCTTC

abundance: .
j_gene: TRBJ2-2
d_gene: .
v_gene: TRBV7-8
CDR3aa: CASSTNRELFF
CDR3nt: TGTGCCAGCAGCACGAACAGGGAGCTGTTTTTT

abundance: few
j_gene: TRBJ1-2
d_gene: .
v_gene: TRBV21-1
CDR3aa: CASSKCVPDKMDYGYTF
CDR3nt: TGTGCCAGCAGCAAATGTGTCCCGGACAAGATGGACTATGGCTACACCTTC

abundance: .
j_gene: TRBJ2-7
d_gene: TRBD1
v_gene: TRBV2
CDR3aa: CASSVNRGLQDEQYF
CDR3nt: TGTGCCAGCAGCGTCAACAGGGGGCTCCAAGACGAGCAGTACTTC

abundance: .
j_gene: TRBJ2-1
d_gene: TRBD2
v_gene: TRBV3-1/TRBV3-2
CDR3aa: CASSRPGTGTSGAPEQFF
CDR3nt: TGTGCCAGCAGCCGTCCCGGGACAGGGACTAGCGGGGCTCCTGAGCAGTTCTTC

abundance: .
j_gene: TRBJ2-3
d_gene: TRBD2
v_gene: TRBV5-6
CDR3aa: CASSLKAGGTAGTQYF
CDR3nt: TGTGCCAGCAGCTTGAAAGCGGGGGGCACAGCCGGTACGCAGTATTTT

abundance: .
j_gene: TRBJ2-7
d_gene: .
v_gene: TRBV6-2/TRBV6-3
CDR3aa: CASSSTRDRTYYEQYF
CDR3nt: TGTGCCAGCAGCTCCACTCGCGATAGGACATACTACGAGCAGTACTTC

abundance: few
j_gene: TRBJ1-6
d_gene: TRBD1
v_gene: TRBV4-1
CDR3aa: CASSLHRQGSSPLHF
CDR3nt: TGCGCCAGCAGCCTCCACAGACAGGGCAGTTCACCCCTCCACTTT

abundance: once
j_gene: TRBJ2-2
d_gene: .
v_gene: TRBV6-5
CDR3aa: CASSSGYAGELFF
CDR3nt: TGTGCCAGCAGTTCAGGTTACGCCGGGGAGCTGTTTTTT

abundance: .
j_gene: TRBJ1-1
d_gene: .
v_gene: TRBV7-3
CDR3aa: CASSSQGGTEAFF
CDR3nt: TGTGCCAGCAGCTCTCAAGGGGGCACTGAAGCTTTCTTT

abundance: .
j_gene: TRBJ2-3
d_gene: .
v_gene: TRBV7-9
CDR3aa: CASSIDQGIDTQYF
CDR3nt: TGTGCCAGCAGCATCGATCAGGGGATAGATACGCAGTATTTT

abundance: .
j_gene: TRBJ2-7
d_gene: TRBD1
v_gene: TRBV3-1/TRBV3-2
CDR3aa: CASSQEFPGQGSYEQYF
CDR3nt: TGTGCCAGCAGCCAAGAGTTTCCGGGACAGGGTTCCTACGAGCAGTACTTC

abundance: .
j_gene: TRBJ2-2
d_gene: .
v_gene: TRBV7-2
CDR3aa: CASSLVQGGTGELFF
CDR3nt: TGTGCCAGCAGCTTAGTGCAGGGGGGTACCGGGGAGCTGTTTTTT

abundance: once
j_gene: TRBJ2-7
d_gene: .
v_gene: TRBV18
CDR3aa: CASSPEAGLSYEQYF
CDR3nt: TGTGCCAGCTCACCAGAGGCGGGTCTCTCCTACGAGCAGTACTTC

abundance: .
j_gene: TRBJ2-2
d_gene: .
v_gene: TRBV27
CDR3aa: CASSPLGIGGATELFF
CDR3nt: TGTGCCAGCAGTCCCCTTGGGATTGGGGGGGCGACGGAGCTGTTTTTT

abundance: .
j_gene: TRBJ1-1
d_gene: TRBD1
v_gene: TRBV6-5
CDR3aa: CASTGGQVNTEAFF
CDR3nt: TGTGCCAGTACAGGGGGCCAAGTGAACACTGAAGCTTTCTTT

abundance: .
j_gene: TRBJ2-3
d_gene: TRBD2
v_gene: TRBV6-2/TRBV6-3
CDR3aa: CASSYSGAGGDTQYF
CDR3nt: TGTGCCAGCAGTTACTCAGGAGCGGGGGGCGATACGCAGTATTTT

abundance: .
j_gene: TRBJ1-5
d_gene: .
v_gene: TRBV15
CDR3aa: CATSRLQGENQPQHF
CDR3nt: TGTGCCACCAGCAGACTACAGGGCGAGAATCAGCCCCAGCATTTT